The present T cell receptor beta chain was sequenced within a study of blood T cell repertoires in COVID-19. At the level of the study: The samples span acute and convalescent COVID-19 from the United States, Italy and Spain. Sources were T cells, B-cell-depleted T cells, or PBMCs; the material itself was cDNA or gDNA.

V shed 1 base, J shed 4 bases, and the junction held 3 bases outside the gene matches. The CDR3 is made up of 15 amino acids. Germline CDR1 is SGDLS and CDR2 is YYNGEE. Some clones are missing from TCRdb's copy, which holds only in-frame ones; the method was immunoSEQ multiplex PCR. The profile covers about 190,000 clones, with around four fifths appearing a single time and around 21% taken by the ten largest. Sequencing was carried out using peripheral blood. The receptor's source is a human donor in a cohort sampled during active COVID-19. The chain combines TRBV9 with TRBJ2-1; 9 bases map to TRBD2. CDR3 nucleotide sequence: TGTGCCAGCAGCGTATTGGCGGGGGGGTACAATGAGCAGTTCTTC. It codes for CASSVLAGGYNEQFF.